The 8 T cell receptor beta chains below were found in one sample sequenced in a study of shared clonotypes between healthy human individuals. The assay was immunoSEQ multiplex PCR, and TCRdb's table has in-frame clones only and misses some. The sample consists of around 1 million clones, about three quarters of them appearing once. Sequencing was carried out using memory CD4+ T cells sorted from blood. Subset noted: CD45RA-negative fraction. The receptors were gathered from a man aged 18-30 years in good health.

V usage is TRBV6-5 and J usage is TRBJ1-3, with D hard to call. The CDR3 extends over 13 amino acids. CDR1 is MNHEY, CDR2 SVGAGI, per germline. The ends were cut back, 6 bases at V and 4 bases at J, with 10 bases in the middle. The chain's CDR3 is CASRRGPGNTIYF. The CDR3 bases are TGTGCCAGCAGGCGTGGTCCCGGAAACACCATATATTTT.

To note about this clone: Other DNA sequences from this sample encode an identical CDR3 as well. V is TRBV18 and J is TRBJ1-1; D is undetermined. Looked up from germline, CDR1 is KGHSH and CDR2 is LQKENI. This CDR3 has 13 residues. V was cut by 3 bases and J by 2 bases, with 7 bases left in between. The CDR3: CASSPRANTEAFF. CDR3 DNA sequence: TGTGCCAGCTCACCTAGAGCAAACACTGAAGCTTTCTTT.

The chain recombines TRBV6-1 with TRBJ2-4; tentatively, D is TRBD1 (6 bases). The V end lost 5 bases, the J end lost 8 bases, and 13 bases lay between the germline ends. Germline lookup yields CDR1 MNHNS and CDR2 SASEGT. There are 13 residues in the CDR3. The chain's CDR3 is CASSNRDVDIQYF. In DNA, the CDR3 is TGTGCCAGCAGTAACAGGGATGTTGACATTCAGTACTTC.

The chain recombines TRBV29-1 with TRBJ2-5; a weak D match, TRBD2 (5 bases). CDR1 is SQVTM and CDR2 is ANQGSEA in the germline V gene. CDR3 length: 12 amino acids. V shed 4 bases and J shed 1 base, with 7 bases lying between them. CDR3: CSVVEGQETQYF. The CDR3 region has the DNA TGCAGCGTTGTAGAGGGCCAAGAGACCCAGTACTTC.

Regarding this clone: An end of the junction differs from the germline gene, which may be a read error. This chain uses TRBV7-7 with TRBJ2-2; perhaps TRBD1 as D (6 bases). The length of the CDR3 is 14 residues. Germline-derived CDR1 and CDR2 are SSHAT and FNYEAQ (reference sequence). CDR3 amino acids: CASSPAQGTGELFF. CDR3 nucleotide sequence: TGTGCTAGCAGCCCAGCCCAGGGGACCGGGGAGCTGTTTTTT.

CDR3 sequence reads: CASSYKGLIHEQYF. CDR3 bases: TGTGCCAGCAGTTACAAAGGGTTAATACACGAGCAGTACTTC. The rearrangement links TRBV6-5 to TRBJ2-7; D not certain. Trimming removed 2 bases from V and 5 bases from J, with 13 bases in between. Germline V gene sequence: CDR1 MNHEY, CDR2 SVGAGI. This CDR3 has 14 amino acids.

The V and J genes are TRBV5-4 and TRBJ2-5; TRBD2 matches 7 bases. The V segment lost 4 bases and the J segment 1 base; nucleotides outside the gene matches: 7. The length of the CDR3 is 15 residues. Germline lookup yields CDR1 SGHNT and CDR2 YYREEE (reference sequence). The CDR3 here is CASSATSSGQETQYF. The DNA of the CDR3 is TGTGCCAGCAGCGCCACGTCTAGCGGCCAAGAGACCCAGTACTTC. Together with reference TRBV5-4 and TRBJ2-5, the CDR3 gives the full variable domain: ETGVTQSPTHLIKTRGQQVTLRCSSQSGHNTVSWYQQALGQGPQFIFQYYREEENGRGNFPPRFSGLQFPNYSSELNVNALELDDSALYLCASSATSSGQETQYFGPGTRLLVL.

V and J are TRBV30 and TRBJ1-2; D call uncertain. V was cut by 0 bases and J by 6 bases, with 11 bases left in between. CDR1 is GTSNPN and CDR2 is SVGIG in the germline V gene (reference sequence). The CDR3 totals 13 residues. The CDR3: CAWSVRADHGYTF. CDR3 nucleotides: TGTGCCTGGAGTGTAAGGGCTGATCATGGCTACACCTTC. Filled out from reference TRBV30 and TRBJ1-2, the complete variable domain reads SQTIHQWPATLVQPVGSPLSLECTVEGTSNPNLYWYRQAAGRGLQLLFYSVGIGQISSEVPQNLSASRPQDRQFILSSKKLLLSDSGFYLCAWSVRADHGYTFGSGTRLTVV.